The clone carrying this T cell receptor (beta chain) was seen only a few times. TCRdb re-derived calls from the 5' RACE reads in MiXCR, one entry per CDR3 protein. Of fewer than 350,000 distinct CDR3 sequences listed, roughly 18% are singletons. The data derive from a study of T-cell memory formation after mild COVID-19. The ends lost 6 bases at V and 8 bases at J; junction bases unmatched: 4. From germline, CDR1 is MDHEN and CDR2 SYDVKM. CDR3 length: 13 amino acids. This clonotype was obtained from a man between 18 and 35 years old who had mild COVID-19 (a few samples of this study predate the infection). Cell type and time point are not known. The chain links TRBV28 to TRBJ1-6; 7 positions agree with TRBD1. Sequencing was performed on PBMCs or a T cell subset sorted from them (not recorded which). The CDR3 bases are TGTGCCAGCAGCCGGGACAGCGATTCACCCCTCCACTTT. Its protein product is CASSRDSDSPLHF.